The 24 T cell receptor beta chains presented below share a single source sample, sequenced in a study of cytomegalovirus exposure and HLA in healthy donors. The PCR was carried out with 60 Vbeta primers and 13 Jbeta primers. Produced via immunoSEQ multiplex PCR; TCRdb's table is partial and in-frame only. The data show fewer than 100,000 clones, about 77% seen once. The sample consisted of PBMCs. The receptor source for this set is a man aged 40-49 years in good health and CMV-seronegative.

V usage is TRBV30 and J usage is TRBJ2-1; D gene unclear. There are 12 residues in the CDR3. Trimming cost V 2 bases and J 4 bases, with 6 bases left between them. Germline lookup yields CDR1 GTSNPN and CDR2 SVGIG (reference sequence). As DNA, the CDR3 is TGTGCCTGGAGTCCAAAATACAATGAGCAGTTCTTC. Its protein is CAWSPKYNEQFF.

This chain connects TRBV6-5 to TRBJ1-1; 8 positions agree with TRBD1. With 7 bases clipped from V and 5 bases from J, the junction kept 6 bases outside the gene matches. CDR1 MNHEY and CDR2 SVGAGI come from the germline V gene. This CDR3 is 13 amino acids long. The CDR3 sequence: CASTATGGTEAFF. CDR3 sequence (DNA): TGTGCCAGCACCGCCACAGGGGGGACTGAAGCTTTCTTT.

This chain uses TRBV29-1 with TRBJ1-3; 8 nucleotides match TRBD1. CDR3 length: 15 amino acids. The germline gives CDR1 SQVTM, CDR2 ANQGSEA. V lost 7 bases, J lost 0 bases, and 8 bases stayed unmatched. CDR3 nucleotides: TGCAGCGCGTCGGACAGGGATTACTCTGGAAACACCATATATTTT. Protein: CSASDRDYSGNTIYF.

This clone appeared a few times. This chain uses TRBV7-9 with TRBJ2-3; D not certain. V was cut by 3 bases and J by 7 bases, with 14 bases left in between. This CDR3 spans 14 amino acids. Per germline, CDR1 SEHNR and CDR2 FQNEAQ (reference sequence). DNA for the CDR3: TGTGCCAGCAGCTTGAGCTCTGGGCGCCATACGCAGTATTTT. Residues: CASSLSSGRHTQYF.

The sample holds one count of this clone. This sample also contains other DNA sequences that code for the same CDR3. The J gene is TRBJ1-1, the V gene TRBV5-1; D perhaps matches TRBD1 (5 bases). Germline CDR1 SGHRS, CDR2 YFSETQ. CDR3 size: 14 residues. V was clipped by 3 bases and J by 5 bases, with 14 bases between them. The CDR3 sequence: CASSSSGGNTEAFF. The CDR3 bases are TGCGCCAGCAGCTCCTCCGGGGGTAATACTGAAGCTTTCTTT.

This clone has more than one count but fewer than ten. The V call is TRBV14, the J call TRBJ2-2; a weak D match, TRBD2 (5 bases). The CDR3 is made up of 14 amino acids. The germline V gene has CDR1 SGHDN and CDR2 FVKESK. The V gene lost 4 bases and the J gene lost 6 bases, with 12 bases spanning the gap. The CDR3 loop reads CASSPDFPAGELFF. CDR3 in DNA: TGTGCCAGCAGCCCGGACTTTCCGGCCGGGGAGCTGTTTTTT.

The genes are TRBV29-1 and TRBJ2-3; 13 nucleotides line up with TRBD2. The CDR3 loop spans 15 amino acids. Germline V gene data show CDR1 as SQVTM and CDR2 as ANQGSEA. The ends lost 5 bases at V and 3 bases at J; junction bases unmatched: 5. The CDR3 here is CSVSGLAGTTDTQYF. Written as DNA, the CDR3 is TGCAGCGTTTCGGGACTAGCGGGGACAACAGATACGCAGTATTTT.

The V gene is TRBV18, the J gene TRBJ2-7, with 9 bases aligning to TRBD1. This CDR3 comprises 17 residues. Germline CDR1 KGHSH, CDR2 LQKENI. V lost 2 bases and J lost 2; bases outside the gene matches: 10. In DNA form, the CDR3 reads TGTGCCAGCTCACCAAATGTCGGGACAGGGCCTACCTACGAGCAGTACTTC. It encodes CASSPNVGTGPTYEQYF. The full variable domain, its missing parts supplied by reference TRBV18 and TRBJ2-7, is NAGVMQNPRHLVRRRGQEARLRCSPMKGHSHVYWYRQLPEEGLKFMVYLQKENIIDESGMPKERFSAEFPKEGPSILRIQQVVRGDSAAYFCASSPNVGTGPTYEQYFGPGTRLTVT.

For the CDR3, the DNA is TGTGCCACCAGCAGAGATTCCAGGGTAAGCAATCAGCCCCAGCATTTT. Residues: CATSRDSRVSNQPQHF. This chain joins TRBV15 and TRBJ1-5, with D perhaps matching TRBD1 (5 bases). This CDR3 spans 16 amino acids. Deletions cut 0 bases from V and 1 base from J, with 10 bases between. The germline gives CDR1 LNHNV, CDR2 YYDKDF (reference sequence).

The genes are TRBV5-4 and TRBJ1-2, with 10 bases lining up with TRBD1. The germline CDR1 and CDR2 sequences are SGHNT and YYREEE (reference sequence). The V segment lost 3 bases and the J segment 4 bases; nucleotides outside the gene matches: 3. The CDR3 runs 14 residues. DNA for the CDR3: TGTGCCAGCAGCTCGACAGGGGGCAGCTATGGCTACACCTTC. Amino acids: CASSSTGGSYGYTF.

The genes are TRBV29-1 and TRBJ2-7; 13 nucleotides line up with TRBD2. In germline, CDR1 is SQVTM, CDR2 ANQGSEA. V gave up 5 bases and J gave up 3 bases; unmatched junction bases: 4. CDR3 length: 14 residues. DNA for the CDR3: TGCAGCGTTTTAGGACTAGCGGGAGTCTACGAGCAGTACTTC. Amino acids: CSVLGLAGVYEQYF.

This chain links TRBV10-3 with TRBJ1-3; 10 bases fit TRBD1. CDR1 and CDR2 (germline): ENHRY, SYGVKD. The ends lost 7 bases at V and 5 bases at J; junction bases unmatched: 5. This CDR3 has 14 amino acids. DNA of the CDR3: TGTGCCATCACCGACAGGGGGCAGAGAAACACCATATATTTT. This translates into CAITDRGQRNTIYF.

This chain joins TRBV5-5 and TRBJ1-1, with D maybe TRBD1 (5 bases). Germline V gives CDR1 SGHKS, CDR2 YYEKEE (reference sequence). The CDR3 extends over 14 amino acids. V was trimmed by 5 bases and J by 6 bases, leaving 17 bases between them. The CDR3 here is CASSMGGRGAEAFF. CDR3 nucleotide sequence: TGTGCCAGCAGTATGGGAGGCCGGGGGGCTGAAGCTTTCTTT.

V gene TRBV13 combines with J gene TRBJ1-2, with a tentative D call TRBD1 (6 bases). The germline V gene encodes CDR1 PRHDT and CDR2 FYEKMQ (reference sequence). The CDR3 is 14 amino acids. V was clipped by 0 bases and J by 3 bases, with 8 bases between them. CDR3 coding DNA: TGTGCCAGCAGCTTAGGCAGGGGCGACTATGGCTACACCTTC. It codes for CASSLGRGDYGYTF.

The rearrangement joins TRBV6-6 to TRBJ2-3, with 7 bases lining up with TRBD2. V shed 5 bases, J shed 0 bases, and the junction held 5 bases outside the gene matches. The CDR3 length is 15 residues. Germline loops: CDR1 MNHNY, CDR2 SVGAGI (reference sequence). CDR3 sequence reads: CASSAGTTSTDTQYF. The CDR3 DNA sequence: TGTGCCAGCAGTGCCGGGACTACTAGCACAGATACGCAGTATTTT.

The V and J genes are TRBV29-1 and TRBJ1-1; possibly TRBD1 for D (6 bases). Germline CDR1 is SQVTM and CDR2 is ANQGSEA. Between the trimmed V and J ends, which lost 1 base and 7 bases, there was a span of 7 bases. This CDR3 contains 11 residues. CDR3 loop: CSVEGTDEAFF. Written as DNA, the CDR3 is TGCAGCGTTGAAGGGACAGATGAAGCTTTCTTT.

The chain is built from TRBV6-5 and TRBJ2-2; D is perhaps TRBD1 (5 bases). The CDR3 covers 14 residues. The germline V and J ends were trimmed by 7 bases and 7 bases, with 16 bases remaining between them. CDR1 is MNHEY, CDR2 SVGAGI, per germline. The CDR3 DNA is TGTGCCAGCACCGGCAGGGTTGCCAACGGGGAGCTGTTTTTT. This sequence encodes CASTGRVANGELFF.

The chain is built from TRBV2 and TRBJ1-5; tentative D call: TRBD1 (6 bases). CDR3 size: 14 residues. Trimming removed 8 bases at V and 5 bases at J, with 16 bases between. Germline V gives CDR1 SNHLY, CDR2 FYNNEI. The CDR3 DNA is TGTGCCAGCCGGGGGGGGCTGTTGGATCAGCCCCAGCATTTT. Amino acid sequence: CASRGGLLDQPQHF.

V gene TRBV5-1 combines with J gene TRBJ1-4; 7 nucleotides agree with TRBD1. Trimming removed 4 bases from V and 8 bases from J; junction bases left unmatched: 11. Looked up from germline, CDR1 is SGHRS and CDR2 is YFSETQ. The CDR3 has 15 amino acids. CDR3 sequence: CASSHPQGGGEKLFF. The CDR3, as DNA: TGCGCCAGCAGCCACCCCCAGGGGGGAGGAGAAAAACTGTTTTTT.

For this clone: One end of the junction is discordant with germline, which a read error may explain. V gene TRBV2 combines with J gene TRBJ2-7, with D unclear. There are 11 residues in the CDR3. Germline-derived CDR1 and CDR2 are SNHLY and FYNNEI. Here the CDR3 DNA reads TGTGCCAGCAGTGAATCTGTCCCACAAAACTTC. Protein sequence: CASSESVPQNF. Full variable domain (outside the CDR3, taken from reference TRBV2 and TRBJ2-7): EPEVTQTPSHQVTQMGQEVILRCVPISNHLYFYWYRQILGQKVEFLVSFYNNEISEKSEIFDDQFSVERPDGSNFTLKIRSTKLEDSAMYFCASSESVPQNFGPGTRLTVT.

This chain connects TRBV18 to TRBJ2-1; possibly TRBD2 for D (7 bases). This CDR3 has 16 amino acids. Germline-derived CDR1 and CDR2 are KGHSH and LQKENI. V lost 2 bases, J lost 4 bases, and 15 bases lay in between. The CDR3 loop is CASSPTGGVGYNEQFF. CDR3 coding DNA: TGTGCCAGCTCACCAACGGGGGGCGTTGGGTACAATGAGCAGTTCTTC.

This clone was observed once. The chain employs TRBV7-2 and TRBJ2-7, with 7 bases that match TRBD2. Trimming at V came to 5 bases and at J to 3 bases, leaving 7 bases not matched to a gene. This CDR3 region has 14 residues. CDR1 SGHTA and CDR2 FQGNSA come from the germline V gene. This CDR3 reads CASSRGLVNYEQYF. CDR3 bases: TGTGCCAGCAGCCGAGGACTAGTGAACTACGAGCAGTACTTC.

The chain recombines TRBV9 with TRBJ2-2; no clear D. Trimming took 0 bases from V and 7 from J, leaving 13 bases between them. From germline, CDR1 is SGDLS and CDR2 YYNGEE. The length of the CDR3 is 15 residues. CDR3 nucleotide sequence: TGTGCCAGCAGCGTAGTGACTTCGCCCCACGGGGAGCTGTTTTTT. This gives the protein CASSVVTSPHGELFF.

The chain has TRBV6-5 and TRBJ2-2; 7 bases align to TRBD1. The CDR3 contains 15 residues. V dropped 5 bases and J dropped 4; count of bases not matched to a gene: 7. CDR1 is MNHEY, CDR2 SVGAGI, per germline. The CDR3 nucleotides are TGTGCCAGCAGTCCACGGGACAGAAGCACCGGGGAGCTGTTTTTT. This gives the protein CASSPRDRSTGELFF.